One and the same sample provided the 27 T cell receptor beta chains below, sequenced in a study of tumor-infiltrating lymphocytes in primary liver carcinoma. Taking about 19-32 mg of unsorted bulk tissue, the authors co-extracted RNA and DNA. Constant-region priming of about 0.5 ug total RNA yielded TCR beta cDNA. Libraries of TCR beta came from three nested multiplex PCR rounds with slightly modified ARM-PCR. Amplification in the first two PCR rounds was performed using TRBV1-TRBV30 forward primers and a C-beta reverse primer for approximately 10 cycles each. TCRdb re-derived calls from the multiplex PCR reads in MiXCR, one entry per CDR3 protein. The table lists 95,000 to 150,000 distinct CDR3 sequences, approximately 70% of them singletons. Specimen: liver tumor tissue from sampling region 1. Documented subset: tumor region T1, superior pole. These receptor sequences come from a woman in her sixties or seventies with primary liver carcinoma and hepatitis B virus infection.

A word on this clonotype: One end of the junction varies from germline; a read error may be responsible. The genes are TRBV11-2 and TRBJ2-2, with TRBD1 matching over 8 bases. The CDR3 loop spans 14 amino acids. The V gene's germline CDR1 is SGHAT and CDR2 FQNNGV. Written as DNA, the CDR3 is TGTGCCAGCAGCTGTTACAGGGGGAGTGGGGAGCTGTCTTTT. Residues: CASSCYRGSGELSF.

Remarks on this clonotype: A much larger clone sits a single nucleotide away, making a read error possible. The chain carries TRBV7-2 and TRBJ2-5, with TRBD2 matching 7 bases. The ends lost 8 bases at V and 4 bases at J; junction bases unmatched: 16. The germline V gene encodes CDR1 SGHTA and CDR2 FQGNSA. This CDR3 is 16 amino acids long. The DNA of the CDR3 is TGTGCCAGCGGCCCGGGACTAACGGGAGACGGAGAGACCCAGTACTTC. Encoded protein: CASGPGLTGDGETQYF.

As concerns this clonotype: This likely comes from a read error, as the CDR3 has no conserved phenylalanine or tryptophan at its end. The rearrangement uses TRBV11-2 and TRBJ2-3; the D gene is possibly TRBD2 (5 bases). This CDR3 region has 13 residues. Germline CDR1 SGHAT, CDR2 FQNNGV. This CDR3 reads CASSLDRGDTQYL. The CDR3 nucleotides read TGTGCCAGCAGCTTAGATCGGGGAGATACACAGTATCTT.

A note on this clonotype: This may come from a read error, since a much larger clone is one base off. DNA of the CDR3: TGTGCCAGCAGTTTAGTGAACACCGGGGAGCTGTTGTTT. Protein product: CASSLVNTGELLF. The chain joins TRBV12-3 or TRBV12-4 to TRBJ2-2, with a possible D match to TRBD2 (5 bases). The CDR3 sequence is 13 residues long.

This clonotype was recorded a few times. This chain links TRBV28 with TRBJ1-1; maybe TRBD1 (5 bases). Trimming left V 8 bases short and J 4 bases short, with 17 bases between. This CDR3 is 14 amino acids long. Looked up from germline, CDR1 is MDHEN and CDR2 is SYDVKM. The CDR3 nucleotides are TGTGCCAGCGTATGGGGGGGGGGTTTCACTGAAGCTTTCTTT. This gives the protein CASVWGGGFTEAFF. The full variable domain, completed using reference TRBV28 and TRBJ1-1, is DVKVTQSSRYLVKRTGEKVFLECVQDMDHENMFWYRQDPGLGLRLIYFSYDVKMKEKGDIPEGYSVSREKKERFSLILESASTNQTSMYLCASVWGGGFTEAFFGQGTRLTVV.

The chain has TRBV9 and TRBJ2-7, with TRBD2 matching 9 bases. The CDR3 runs to 14 residues. V dropped 3 bases and J dropped 2; count of bases not matched to a gene: 3. Germline CDR1 SGDLS, CDR2 YYNGEE. The CDR3 bases are TGTGCCAGCAGCGCAGGGACTAGCCCCTACGAGCAGTACTTC. Amino acids: CASSAGTSPYEQYF.

As for this clonotype: This could be a read error, since a much larger clone is one nucleotide away. CDR3: CACSYGLAGGDEQFF. The CDR3 bases are TGTGCCTGCAGCTATGGACTAGCGGGAGGGGACGAGCAGTTCTTC. The genes are TRBV6-5 and TRBJ2-1; TRBD2 matches 15 bases. The CDR3 covers 15 residues. Per the germline V gene, CDR1 is MNHEY and CDR2 is SVGAGI.

In regard to this clonotype: It may be a read error: a sequence one base away is much more abundant. The rearrangement uses TRBV4-2 and TRBJ2-5, with no clear D. Germline V gene data show CDR1 as LGHNA and CDR2 as YNFKEQ. This CDR3 is 15 amino acids long. V was shortened by 8 bases and J by 4 bases, with 20 bases between the two germline ends. CDR3 sequence reads: CASGRRGTSLETQYF. The CDR3 coding sequence is TGTGCCAGCGGACGTCGTGGCACTTCCCTAGAGACCCAGTACTTC.

This sequence joins TRBV2 and TRBJ1-5; D is perhaps TRBD1 (5 bases). V was clipped by 4 bases and J by 1 base, with 8 bases between them. Germline loops: CDR1 SNHLY, CDR2 FYNNEI. CDR3 length equals 14 residues. The CDR3 DNA reads as TGTGCCAGCAGTGGGGGCTCGAGCAATCAGCCCCAGCATTTT. Translation gives CASSGGSSNQPQHF.

The table lists this clonotype with many counts. The chain employs TRBV29-1 and TRBJ2-7; D unresolved. The germline gives CDR1 SQVTM, CDR2 ANQGSEA. The CDR3 is 12 residues long. V was cut by 6 bases and J by 0 bases, with 9 bases left in between. The CDR3, as DNA: TGCAGCGTCGGATTCAGCTCCTACGAGCAGTACTTC. Translated, it gives CSVGFSSYEQYF.

Comments on this clonotype: Here the CDR3 omits its conserved ending phenylalanine or tryptophan, so a read error is the likely source. V and J are TRBV6-1 and TRBJ2-5, with D possibly TRBD2 on 6 matching bases. Per germline, CDR1 MNHNS and CDR2 SASEGT. Trimming cost V 3 bases and J 3 bases, with 17 bases left between them. This CDR3 region has 16 residues. The CDR3 DNA sequence: TGTGCCAGCAGTGACCCGACTAGGGTTTACAAAGAGACCCAGTACCTC. It yields the protein CASSDPTRVYKETQYL.

Turning to this clonotype: This CDR3 is missing its conserved last phenylalanine or tryptophan, likely due to a read error. This chain uses TRBV11-2 with TRBJ2-5; D gene ambiguous. Germline CDR1 is SGHAT and CDR2 is FQNNGV. The CDR3 has 14 amino acids. CDR3 loop: CASSLRTLQEAQYY. CDR3 DNA sequence: TGTGCCAGTAGCTTGAGGACGTTACAAGAGGCCCAGTACTAC.

As regards this clonotype: A read error may be the cause here, since a much bigger clone is one base away. The chain joins TRBV7-9 to TRBJ1-1; 7 nucleotides align to TRBD1. The CDR3 extends over 14 amino acids. With 6 bases clipped from V and 4 bases from J, the junction kept 8 bases outside the gene matches. Germline CDR1 SEHNR, CDR2 FQNEAQ (reference sequence). CDR3 sequence reads: CASSPQGWGTEAFF. The CDR3 DNA sequence: TGTGCCAGCAGTCCACAGGGGTGGGGCACTGAAGCTTTCTTT.

The chain links TRBV10-2 to TRBJ2-3; the match to TRBD2 covers 9 bases. V lost 6 bases, J lost 14 bases, and 15 bases stayed unmatched. The germline V gene has CDR1 WSHSY and CDR2 SAAADI. The CDR3 consists of 14 residues. CDR3 bases: TGCGCCAGCAGGCCCGGGACTAGCACAGATACACGGTATTTT. It codes for CASRPGTSTDTRYF.

Turning to this clonotype: This may be a read error: a much more frequent sequence differs by one nucleotide. Because it lacks the conserved phenylalanine or tryptophan at the end, this CDR3 is likely a read error. CDR3 amino acids: CASSLGGGRNTEAFL. The CDR3 DNA follows: TGTGCCAGCAGTTTGGGTGGGGGACGTAACACTGAAGCTTTCCTT. The chain combines TRBV12-3 or TRBV12-4 with TRBJ1-1, with TRBD1 as a possible D gene (5 bases). This CDR3 contains 15 residues. V was shortened by 3 bases and J by 2 bases, with 13 bases between the two germline ends.

J is TRBJ2-3 and V is TRBV11-3; D unclear. The CDR3 has 15 amino acids. Germline loops: CDR1 SGHNT, CDR2 YENEEA. V was shortened by 7 bases and J by 7 bases, with 21 bases between the two germline ends. The DNA of the CDR3 is TGTGCCAGCAATCCGCCTAGAGTGAGCCCATATACGCAGTATTTT. The encoded protein is CASNPPRVSPYTQYF.

Points on this clonotype: A much larger clonotype is one base distant, so this may be a read error. The CDR3 does not end in the conserved phenylalanine or tryptophan, so this is likely a read error. The CDR3 region has the DNA TGTGCCAGCAGTAAGGGAGGACAGGGCACCTATGGCTACACCTCC. Residues: CASSKGGQGTYGYTS. The chain is built from TRBV5-4 and TRBJ1-2; TRBD1 matches at 8 bases. This CDR3 is built from 15 residues. Germline CDR1 SGHNT, CDR2 YYREEE (reference sequence). The ends lost 5 bases at V and 4 bases at J; junction bases unmatched: 10.

Note on this clonotype: A single base separates this from a much larger clone, so it may be a read error. The V call is TRBV5-5, the J call TRBJ2-1; TRBD2 matches 7 bases. The CDR3 totals 16 residues. Germline V CDR1 and CDR2: SGHKS, YYEKEE (reference sequence). This CDR3 reads CTSSPTSGRAYNEQFF. The CDR3 DNA sequence: TGTACCAGCAGCCCCACGAGTGGGAGGGCCTACAATGAGCAGTTCTTC.

As concerns this clonotype: At one end, the junction sequence differs from germline, possibly due to a read error. J is TRBJ2-7 and V is TRBV28; 9 nucleotides match TRBD1. The V gene's germline CDR1 is MDHEN and CDR2 SYDVKM. This CDR3 region has 15 residues. In nucleotides, the CDR3 is TGTGCCAGCAGTTTAGGAGGGACAGGGAACTACGACCAGTACTTC. Protein sequence: CASSLGGTGNYDQYF. The complete variable domain, with remaining parts taken from reference TRBV28 and TRBJ2-7, reads DVKVTQSSRYLVKRTGEKVFLECVQDMDHENMFWYRQDPGLGLRLIYFSYDVKMKEKGDIPEGYSVSREKKERFSLILESASTNQTSMYLCASSLGGTGNYDQYFGPGTRLTVT.

The genes are TRBV28 and TRBJ1-1; D is undetermined. The CDR3 runs 19 residues. Germline V CDR1 and CDR2: MDHEN, SYDVKM. Between the trimmed V and J ends, which lost 4 bases and 0 bases, there was a span of 24 bases. The CDR3 sequence is CASSSGIGLGASMNTEAFF. The CDR3 DNA is TGTGCCAGCAGTTCCGGGATAGGGTTGGGTGCTAGCATGAACACTGAAGCTTTCTTT.

This clonotype has a count of ten or more. The CDR3 reads CASGPGLAGDGETQYF. The CDR3 DNA reads as TGTGCCAGCGGCCCGGGACTAGCGGGAGACGGAGAGACCCAGTACTTC. The V gene is TRBV7-2, the J gene TRBJ2-5, with 14 bases matching TRBD2. The germline CDR1 and CDR2 sequences are SGHTA and FQGNSA. CDR3 size: 16 residues. The trim removed 8 bases at V and 4 bases at J, leaving 9 bases unmatched.

This clonotype has more than one count but fewer than ten. An end of the junction does not agree with germline; a read error may underlie this. V and J are TRBV7-9 and TRBJ2-6; 9 nucleotides align to TRBD1. This CDR3 comprises 18 residues. The germline V gene has CDR1 SEHNR and CDR2 FQNEAQ (reference sequence). The CDR3 sequence: CACSLARGQGSGANVMTF. The CDR3 nucleotides read TGTGCCTGCAGCTTAGCGCGTGGACAGGGGTCTGGGGCCAACGTCATGACTTTC. Full variable domain (remainder filled in from reference TRBV7-9 and TRBJ2-6): DTGVSQNPRHKITKRGQNVTFRCDPISEHNRLYWYRQTLGQGPEFLTYFQNEAQLEKSRLLSDRFSAERPKGSFSTLEIQRTEQGDSAMYLCACSLARGQGSGANVMTFGAGSRLTVL.

This sequence joins TRBV25-1 and TRBJ2-1; no reliable D call. Trimming stripped 1 base from V and 2 bases from J, with 21 bases between. The CDR3 loop spans 19 amino acids. CDR1 is MGHDK, CDR2 SYGVNS, per germline. This CDR3 reads CASSESKLNEASPYNEQFF. CDR3 DNA sequence: TGTGCCAGCAGTGAATCTAAATTGAATGAGGCCAGCCCCTACAATGAGCAGTTCTTC. The whole variable domain, filled in from reference TRBV25-1 and TRBJ2-1, reads EADIYQTPRYLVIGTGKKITLECSQTMGHDKMYWYQQDPGMELHLIHYSYGVNSTEKGDLSSESTVSRIRTEHFPLTLESARPSHTSQYLCASSESKLNEASPYNEQFFGPGTRLTVL.

This clonotype was picked up many times. V and J are TRBV29-1 and TRBJ2-4, with TRBD2 as a possible D gene (5 bases). CDR1 is SQVTM and CDR2 is ANQGSEA in the germline V gene. The CDR3 spans 14 residues. V dropped 7 bases and J dropped 0 bases, with 13 bases sitting between them. CDR3 in DNA: TGCAGCGCGACCGGGAATTTAGCCAAAAACATTCAGTACTTC. Amino acid sequence: CSATGNLAKNIQYF.

This clonotype was detected only a few times. At one of its ends the junction is not consistent with the germline gene, which may arise from a read error. This CDR3 is CARSLGTTGNTIYF. The CDR3 bases are TGTGCCCGGAGTCTTGGGACAACCGGAAACACCATATATTTT. The chain employs TRBV30 and TRBJ1-3, with a weak D call TRBD1 (6 bases). The CDR3 runs to 14 residues. Germline V lookup: CDR1 GTSNPN, CDR2 SVGIG (reference sequence).

Comment on this clonotype: The junction and the germline gene differ at one end; a read error may be behind it. The V and J genes are TRBV11-1 and TRBJ2-2; D may match TRBD1 or TRBD2 (5 bases each). From germline, CDR1 is SGHAT and CDR2 FQDESV (reference sequence). This CDR3 has 14 amino acids. CDR3 bases: TGTGCCAGCAGCCCCAGGGCGGGCACCGGGGAGCTGCTTTTT. It yields the protein CASSPRAGTGELLF.

The sample holds many counts of this clonotype. This may be a read error: a much more frequent sequence differs by one nucleotide. V gene TRBV29-1 combines with J gene TRBJ2-5; maybe TRBD2 (5 bases). V lost 8 bases to trimming and J lost 9 bases, with 22 bases between them. Germline V gives CDR1 SQVTM, CDR2 ANQGSEA. The CDR3 loop spans 13 amino acids. This chain's CDR3 is CSIFRSGLEAQYF. The CDR3 region has the DNA TGCAGCATCTTCAGATCGGGCTTGGAGGCCCAGTACTTC.